This TCR beta chain stems from a study of blood T cell repertoires in COVID-19. Study-wide background: From T cells, B-cell-depleted T cells, or PBMCs came the material, which was cDNA or gDNA.

The repertoire was sequenced with immunoSEQ multiplex PCR; TCRdb's copy has only in-frame clones and lacks some. The data hold around 220,000 clones, with 70% to 85% observed a single time. The CDR3 extends over 21 amino acids. Germline V gives CDR1 SNHLY, CDR2 FYNNEI. The ends lost 6 bases at V and 0 bases at J; junction bases unmatched: 21. The sequence was obtained from a woman in her thirties or forties with active or convalescent COVID-19. Sequencing input: peripheral blood. The chain recombines TRBV2 with TRBJ2-7, with TRBD2 identical over 12 bases. The CDR3 region is CASSPKPSLAGGPSSSYEQYV. The CDR3 nucleotides are TGTGCCAGCAGCCCTAAACCCTCACTAGCGGGGGGCCCTTCAAGCTCCTACGAGCAGTACGTC.